Presented here are 22 T cell receptor beta chains from one specimen sequenced in a study of technical replicates of blood from several donors. TCRdb's copy holds only in-frame clones and misses some; the assay was immunoSEQ multiplex PCR. The sample shows 55,000 to 75,000 clones, roughly 91% of them seen only once. The specimen was PBMCs. The receptors stem from a human donor in good health. Some clones in this sample may be carry-over from other donors' samples.

The genes are TRBV7-3 and TRBJ1-2, with D uncertain. CDR1 and CDR2 (germline): SGHTA, FQGTGA. The CDR3 is made up of 14 amino acids. V shed 5 bases and J shed 4 bases, with 14 bases lying between them. CDR3 amino acids: CASSAFGPAYGYTF. As DNA, the CDR3 is TGTGCCAGCAGCGCCTTTGGGCCCGCCTATGGCTACACCTTC.

This clone was seen only a few times. This chain links TRBV15 with TRBJ2-5; 9 bases map to TRBD2. The CDR3 consists of 17 residues. Germline CDR1 and CDR2: LNHNV and YYDKDF (reference sequence). J lost 2 bases, V lost 1 base, and 8 bases had no gene match. CDR3 in DNA: TGTGCCACCAGCAGAGGCCGACTAGCGGCCTATCAAGAGACCCAGTACTTC. The encoded protein is CATSRGRLAAYQETQYF.

The rearrangement uses TRBV5-1 and TRBJ1-2; TRBD1 aligns across 9 bases. Germline-derived CDR1 and CDR2 are SGHRS and YFSETQ. The V segment lost 0 bases and the J segment 4 bases; nucleotides outside the gene matches: 7. The CDR3 contains 16 residues. Here the CDR3 reads CASSLGELTGGYGYTF. The CDR3 DNA follows: TGCGCCAGCAGCTTGGGAGAATTGACAGGGGGCTATGGCTACACCTTC.

The chain couples TRBV5-6 to TRBJ2-7, with D tentatively TRBD2 (6 bases). The CDR3 spans 13 residues. V was clipped by 4 bases and J by 0 bases, with 8 bases between them. Germline assignment: CDR1 SGHDT and CDR2 YYEEEE. DNA of the CDR3: TGTGCCAGCAGCCAGGACTACTCCTACGAGCAGTACTTC. This encodes CASSQDYSYEQYF.

Here the CDR3 DNA reads TGCGCCAGCAGTTCGTTACAGGGGATGAACACTGAAGCTTTCTTT. Residues: CASSSLQGMNTEAFF. The chain joins TRBV10-2 to TRBJ1-1; 7 bases align to TRBD1. V lost 5 bases to trimming and J lost 0 bases; unmatched junction nucleotides: 6. CDR3 length: 15 amino acids. Germline loops: CDR1 WSHSY, CDR2 SAAADI.

The CDR3 sequence is CASNLGQGGGYTF. As DNA, the CDR3 is TGTGCCAGCAACCTGGGACAGGGCGGAGGCTACACCTTC. The gene calls are TRBV5-6 and TRBJ1-2; TRBD1 aligns across 9 bases. V dropped 6 bases and J dropped 8; count of bases not matched to a gene: 8. The CDR3 covers 13 residues. The V gene's germline CDR1 is SGHDT and CDR2 YYEEEE.

This chain links TRBV7-2 with TRBJ1-1; 7 positions match TRBD1. V lost 3 bases and J lost 1; bases outside the gene matches: 2. CDR3 length: 14 amino acids. Germline-derived CDR1 and CDR2 are SGHTA and FQGNSA. CDR3 DNA sequence: TGTGCCAGCAGCTTGGGACAGTCGAACACTGAAGCTTTCTTT. It is translated as CASSLGQSNTEAFF. The entire variable domain, with the rest obtained from reference TRBV7-2 and TRBJ1-1, is as follows: GAGVSQSPSNKVTEKGKDVELRCDPISGHTALYWYRQSLGQGLEFLIYFQGNSAPDKSGLPSDRFSAERTGGSVSTLTIQRTQQEDSAVYLCASSLGQSNTEAFFGQGTRLTVV.

This chain uses TRBV2 with TRBJ1-2; unclear D gene. V was clipped by 5 bases and J by 5 bases, with 6 bases between them. The CDR3 loop spans 11 amino acids. Germline loops: CDR1 SNHLY, CDR2 FYNNEI. CDR3 loop: CASSPGYGYTF. DNA for the CDR3: TGTGCCAGCAGTCCGGGATATGGCTACACCTTC.

This clone was picked up one time. This chain connects TRBV5-6 to TRBJ2-5, with a tentative D call TRBD1 (6 bases). Between the trimmed V and J ends, which lost 2 bases and 5 bases, there was a span of 13 bases. Per the germline V gene, CDR1 is SGHDT and CDR2 is YYEEEE. This CDR3 is 14 amino acids long. The CDR3 reads CASSFGRGTETQYF. DNA of the CDR3: TGTGCCAGCAGCTTCGGCAGGGGAACGGAGACCCAGTACTTC.

The V gene is TRBV4-2, the J gene TRBJ2-5; D is possibly TRBD1 (6 bases). Per the germline V gene, CDR1 is LGHNA and CDR2 is YNFKEQ. The ends were cut back, 6 bases at V and 6 bases at J, with 14 bases in the middle. This CDR3 spans 13 amino acids. This CDR3 reads CASSPTQGKTQYF. As DNA, the CDR3 is TGTGCCAGCAGTCCTACACAGGGAAAGACCCAGTACTTC.

V usage is TRBV5-1 and J usage is TRBJ1-1; TRBD1 is a possible D gene (5 bases). The CDR3 covers 14 residues. CDR1 is SGHRS, CDR2 YFSETQ, per germline. Between the trimmed V and J ends, which lost 3 bases and 4 bases, there was a span of 13 bases. CDR3 nucleotide sequence: TGCGCCAGCAGCTCGGCAGGGATGGCCACTGAAGCTTTCTTT. It codes for CASSSAGMATEAFF.

This sequence joins TRBV4-3 and TRBJ2-3, with 7 bases that match TRBD2. CDR3 length: 15 residues. CDR1 and CDR2 from the germline V gene are LGHNA and YSLEER. The V segment lost 0 bases and the J segment 6 bases; nucleotides outside the gene matches: 6. CDR3: CASSQDRLAADTQYF. For the CDR3, the DNA is TGCGCCAGCAGCCAAGATAGGCTAGCGGCGGATACGCAGTATTTT.

The rearrangement links TRBV11-2 to TRBJ2-1, with 9 bases aligning to TRBD2. The CDR3 consists of 14 residues. J was trimmed by 7 bases and V by 3 bases; bases with no gene match: 4. CDR1 and CDR2 (germline): SGHAT, FQNNGV. For the CDR3, the DNA is TGTGCCAGCAGCTTTAGCGGGAGTGGGAATGAGCAGTTCTTC. Protein product: CASSFSGSGNEQFF. Combining the CDR3 with reference TRBV11-2 and TRBJ2-1 gives the whole variable domain EAGVAQSPRYKIIEKRQSVAFWCNPISGHATLYWYQQILGQGPKLLIQFQNNGVVDDSQLPKDRFSAERLKGVDSTLKIQPAKLEDSAVYLCASSFSGSGNEQFFGPGTRLTVL.

V is TRBV4-3 and J is TRBJ2-5; 9 nucleotides align to TRBD1. V shed 0 bases, J shed 6 bases, and the junction held 5 bases outside the gene matches. Per germline, CDR1 LGHNA and CDR2 YSLEER. This CDR3 is 15 amino acids long. The CDR3 loop is CASSQDLGQGQTQYF. CDR3 coding DNA: TGCGCCAGCAGCCAAGATCTAGGACAGGGGCAGACCCAGTACTTC.

The gene calls are TRBV4-1 and TRBJ1-5; no reliable D call. V dropped 0 bases and J dropped 6 bases, with 12 bases sitting between them. Germline lookup yields CDR1 MGHRA and CDR2 YSYEKL. CDR3 length: 15 residues. This chain's CDR3 is CASSQDLPVSQPQHF. CDR3 coding DNA: TGCGCCAGCAGCCAAGACCTCCCCGTGTCTCAGCCCCAGCATTTT.

The rearrangement uses TRBV6-1 and TRBJ2-7; D gene uncertain. Germline CDR1 MNHNS, CDR2 SASEGT. The CDR3 length is 11 residues. V gave up 4 bases and J gave up 2 bases, with 3 bases separating them. CDR3 sequence: CASSAAYEQYF. CDR3 coding DNA: TGTGCCAGCAGTGCCGCCTACGAGCAGTACTTC.

This chain connects TRBV6-5 to TRBJ2-1; 14 positions match TRBD2. Per the germline V gene, CDR1 is MNHEY and CDR2 is SVGAGI. The CDR3 consists of 16 residues. V trimming: 2 bases; J trimming: 8 bases; junction bases outside the gene matches: 5. The CDR3 region has the DNA TGTGCCAGCAGTTACCGGCCGACTAGCGGGAGGGATGAGCAGTTCTTC. Translation gives CASSYRPTSGRDEQFF.

This chain joins TRBV9 and TRBJ2-7; a weak D match, TRBD2 (7 bases). Germline CDR1 reads SGDLS; CDR2 reads YYNGEE. The CDR3 sequence is 14 residues long. Trimming left V 4 bases short and J 2 bases short, with 13 bases between. The CDR3 sequence: CASSPGRGTYEQYF. DNA for the CDR3: TGTGCCAGCAGCCCTGGGAGGGGGACCTACGAGCAGTACTTC.

This chain uses TRBV7-9 with TRBJ1-2; 9 bases are shared with TRBD1. CDR3 length: 19 residues. Trimming took 1 base from V and 4 from J; bases not matched to a gene: 16. Germline CDR1 and CDR2: SEHNR and FQNEAQ (reference sequence). CDR3 residues: CASSLVQGANRFNVYGYTF. CDR3 DNA: TGTGCCAGCAGCTTAGTACAGGGGGCGAACCGGTTCAATGTCTATGGCTACACCTTC.

The V call is TRBV7-9, the J call TRBJ2-7; 9 positions match TRBD2. The germline V gene has CDR1 SEHNR and CDR2 FQNEAQ (reference sequence). This CDR3 contains 15 residues. V lost 0 bases and J lost 3; bases outside the gene matches: 3. The CDR3 DNA reads as TGTGCCAGCAGCTTAGCTAGCGGGAGAGGCTACGAGCAGTACTTC. Residues: CASSLASGRGYEQYF.

This chain links TRBV18 with TRBJ2-7; the match to TRBD2 covers 12 bases. V shed 6 bases and J 2 bases; nucleotides not matched to a gene: 2. CDR3 length: 14 residues. Per the germline V gene, CDR1 is KGHSH and CDR2 is LQKENI. The chain's CDR3 is CASSLAGGPYEQYF. In DNA, the CDR3 is TGTGCCAGCTCGCTAGCGGGAGGGCCCTACGAGCAGTACTTC.

V usage is TRBV7-9 and J usage is TRBJ2-7, with 8 nucleotides matching TRBD1. CDR1 SEHNR and CDR2 FQNEAQ come from the germline V gene (reference sequence). V lost 7 bases and J lost 6; bases outside the gene matches: 17. The CDR3 length is 16 residues. CDR3 nucleotide sequence: TGTGCCAGCACCCCCCAAGGAGGGACAGGAGTCCTCGAGCAGTACTTC. Protein: CASTPQGGTGVLEQYF.